The 30 T cell receptor beta chains below were found in one sample sequenced in a study of shared clonotypes between healthy human individuals. Profiled with immunoSEQ multiplex PCR; TCRdb holds only in-frame clones, not every one. Of approximately 640,000 clones listed, around 72% are singletons. The sequenced material came from memory CD4+ T cells sorted from blood. The subset is: CD45RA-negative fraction. These receptors were obtained from a woman in her thirties in good health.

This clone was picked up a small number of times. The rearrangement uses TRBV7-9 and TRBJ2-3; D gene uncertain. The V gene's germline CDR1 is SEHNR and CDR2 FQNEAQ (reference sequence). V lost 2 bases to trimming and J lost 4 bases, with 10 bases between them. This CDR3 spans 14 amino acids. The CDR3 nucleotides read TGTGCCAGCAGCTTATCGCAGACCGCAGATACGCAGTATTTT. It yields the protein CASSLSQTADTQYF.

The J gene is TRBJ1-2, the V gene TRBV21-1; no DNA check was done on the table's D call, TRBD1. TRBV21-1 is reported as a pseudogene. This CDR3 is 17 amino acids long. For the CDR3, the DNA is TGTGCCAGCAGCAAAGGATTCGGGACAGGGGTTAACTATGGCTACACCTTC. Residues: CASSKGFGTGVNYGYTF.

The chain couples TRBV7-8 to TRBJ2-7; possibly TRBD1 for D (6 bases). Germline CDR1 is SGHVS and CDR2 is FQNEAQ. Trimming removed 5 bases from V and 4 bases from J, with 15 bases in between. This CDR3 comprises 14 residues. CDR3 sequence: CASSQLSGQYEQYF. The CDR3 region has the DNA TGTGCCAGCAGCCAACTATCGGGACAATACGAGCAGTACTTC. Combining the CDR3 with reference TRBV7-8 and TRBJ2-7 gives the whole variable domain GAGVSQSPRYKVAKRGQDVALRCDPISGHVSLFWYQQALGQGPEFLTYFQNEAQLDKSGLPSDRFFAERPEGSVSTLKIQRTQQEDSAVYLCASSQLSGQYEQYFGPGTRLTVT.

The chain joins TRBV5-1 to TRBJ2-2, with TRBD1 matching over 7 bases. Trimming took 2 bases from V and 7 from J; bases not matched to a gene: 11. Germline-derived CDR1 and CDR2 are SGHRS and YFSETQ. This CDR3 has 16 amino acids. The CDR3 loop reads CASSLVTGARVGELFF. The CDR3 DNA reads as TGCGCCAGCAGCTTAGTTACAGGGGCGCGAGTCGGGGAGCTGTTTTTT.

This clone was detected many times. Other DNA sequences in this sample translate to the same CDR3. The rearrangement uses TRBV14 and TRBJ2-7; TRBD2 matches at 8 bases. CDR3 length equals 15 residues. In germline, CDR1 is SGHDN, CDR2 FVKESK. J was trimmed by 0 bases and V by 1 base; bases with no gene match: 2. CDR3 loop: CASSQASGGSYEQYF. The CDR3 DNA is TGTGCCAGCAGCCAAGCGAGCGGGGGCTCCTACGAGCAGTACTTC.

The chain employs TRBV28 and TRBJ2-3; TRBD2 matches 9 bases. Trimming removed 6 bases from V and 5 bases from J; junction bases left unmatched: 12. Germline CDR1 MDHEN, CDR2 SYDVKM. This CDR3 comprises 16 residues. The CDR3 reads CASRPTSGQPGDTQYF. The CDR3 DNA reads TGTGCCAGCAGACCGACTAGCGGCCAACCCGGAGATACGCAGTATTTT.

The rearrangement links TRBV7-3 to TRBJ2-2; D unclear. V lost 0 bases and J lost 6, with 8 bases in between. The CDR3 loop spans 14 amino acids. Germline CDR1 and CDR2: SGHTA and FQGTGA. The CDR3 reads CASSLTSYPGELFF. The CDR3 region has the DNA TGTGCCAGCAGCTTAACTTCTTATCCCGGGGAGCTGTTTTTT.

This clone came up once. Other nucleotide sequences in the sample specify the same CDR3. This chain joins TRBV28 and TRBJ1-4; D unclear. Germline CDR1 MDHEN, CDR2 SYDVKM. Trimming left V 3 bases short and J 0 bases short, with 5 bases between. This CDR3 contains 14 residues. CDR3 nucleotides: TGTGCCAGCAGTTTTGGTGCAACTAATGAAAAACTGTTTTTT. It translates to CASSFGATNEKLFF.

The V call is TRBV6-5, the J call TRBJ2-5; 7 bases agree with TRBD1. The J call could be wrong; TRBJ2-7 is a better fit for the DNA end. Germline loops: CDR1 MNHEY, CDR2 SVGAGI. The CDR3 sequence is 14 residues long. The CDR3 sequence is CASSFTGDPYEQYF. CDR3 coding DNA: TGTGCCAGCAGCTTCACAGGGGACCCCTACGAGCAGTACTTC.

The chain is built from TRBV4-1 and TRBJ1-1, with D unresolved. This CDR3 has 13 residues. V dropped 5 bases and J dropped 4 bases, with 11 bases sitting between them. CDR1 MGHRA and CDR2 YSYEKL come from the germline V gene. This CDR3 is CASSWQEGTEAFF. As DNA, the CDR3 is TGCGCCAGCAGCTGGCAGGAGGGCACTGAAGCTTTCTTT.

In its sample, this clone was seen many times. The J gene is TRBJ2-2, the V gene TRBV5-1; either TRBD1 or TRBD2 may fit D (5 bases each). Germline-derived CDR1 and CDR2 are SGHRS and YFSETQ. CDR3 length equals 14 residues. Trimming took 9 bases from V and 3 from J, leaving 15 bases between them. CDR3 residues: CATHRGTHTGELFF. The DNA of the CDR3 is TGCGCCACCCATCGGGGCACCCACACCGGGGAGCTGTTTTTT.

V is TRBV5-4 and J is TRBJ1-4; no clear D gene. The ends were cut back, 4 bases at V and 3 bases at J, with 16 bases in the middle. This CDR3 has 16 amino acids. Looked up from germline, CDR1 is SGHNT and CDR2 is YYREEE (reference sequence). CDR3 bases: TGTGCCAGCAGCCCGGGTCCCAACCGTCCTAATGAAAAACTGTTTTTT. It translates to CASSPGPNRPNEKLFF. The full variable domain, completed using reference TRBV5-4 and TRBJ1-4, is ETGVTQSPTHLIKTRGQQVTLRCSSQSGHNTVSWYQQALGQGPQFIFQYYREEENGRGNFPPRFSGLQFPNYSSELNVNALELDDSALYLCASSPGPNRPNEKLFFGSGTQLSVL.

The rearrangement uses TRBV7-6 and TRBJ1-4; D is uncertain. The CDR3 is 14 amino acids. Germline-derived CDR1 and CDR2 are SGHVS and FNYEAQ. Trimming took 5 bases from V and 4 from J, leaving 11 bases between them. CDR3 DNA: TGTGCCAGCAGCCCCGCCGGGGTTAATGAAAAACTGTTTTTT. It specifies CASSPAGVNEKLFF.

This chain uses TRBV7-3 with TRBJ2-3; TRBD2 matches at 7 bases. Germline V gene data show CDR1 as SGHTA and CDR2 as FQGTGA. J lost 0 bases, V lost 0 bases, and 0 bases had no gene match. The CDR3 consists of 15 residues. CDR3 coding DNA: TGTGCCAGCAGCTTAACTAGCGGGAGCACAGATACGCAGTATTTT. It translates to CASSLTSGSTDTQYF.

In the case of this clone: The DNA is omitted, as the CDR3 cannot be located on it reliably, and the CDR3 follows TCRdb's listing. The genes are TRBV11-3 and TRBJ2-2; TRBD2 is the table's D call, not checked against the DNA. The CDR3 has 17 amino acids, counting both end residues. Germline CDR1 is SGHNT and CDR2 is YENEEA. This CDR3 is CASSSSGLAGSTGELFF.

CDR3 protein: CASSLERSETQYF. The CDR3, as DNA: TGTGCCAGCAGCTTGGAGAGAAGTGAGACCCAGTACTTC. The chain carries TRBV5-4 and TRBJ2-5; D is unresolved. V lost 0 bases to trimming and J lost 5 bases, with 8 bases between them. The CDR3 length is 13 residues. Germline CDR1 is SGHNT and CDR2 is YYREEE (reference sequence).

The gene calls are TRBV28 and TRBJ1-5; 8 positions agree with TRBD1. Trimming at V came to 7 bases and at J to 2 bases, leaving 4 bases not matched to a gene. There are 14 residues in the CDR3. Germline V gene lookup returns CDR1 MDHEN and CDR2 SYDVKM. The CDR3 DNA is TGTGCCAGCAAAGACAGGGGAGGCAATCAGCCCCAGCATTTT. It encodes CASKDRGGNQPQHF. The variable domain in full, completed from reference TRBV28 and TRBJ1-5, reads DVKVTQSSRYLVKRTGEKVFLECVQDMDHENMFWYRQDPGLGLRLIYFSYDVKMKEKGDIPEGYSVSREKKERFSLILESASTNQTSMYLCASKDRGGNQPQHFGDGTRLSIL.

The rearrangement links TRBV28 to TRBJ2-3; TRBD2 aligns across 8 bases. This CDR3 comprises 15 residues. The V gene's germline CDR1 is MDHEN and CDR2 SYDVKM. J gave up 6 bases and V 2 bases, and 7 bases lay outside the gene matches. The CDR3 sequence is CASSLRGGRPDTQYF. CDR3 sequence (DNA): TGTGCCAGCAGTTTACGGGGCGGGAGGCCGGATACGCAGTATTTT.

Details on this clone: At the DNA level, this CDR3 is encoded by other sequences in the same sample as well. V and J are TRBV5-1 and TRBJ1-5, with 11 bases fitting TRBD1. Germline V CDR1 and CDR2: SGHRS, YFSETQ. With V trimmed by 3 bases and J by 4 bases, 3 bases remained unmatched. This CDR3 spans 15 amino acids. In nucleotides, the CDR3 is TGCGCCAGCAGCTCCGGGACAGGGGGGAATCAGCCCCAGCATTTT. Residues: CASSSGTGGNQPQHF.

The chain has TRBV18 and TRBJ2-5; D may be TRBD1 or TRBD2 (5 bases each). The CDR3 is 17 residues long. Deletions cut 6 bases from V and 5 bases from J, with 25 bases between. CDR1 is KGHSH and CDR2 is LQKENI in the germline V gene. DNA of the CDR3: TGTGCCAGCTCGCCAGACCCTCGGACACCTCGGAGGGAGACCCAGTACTTC. This translates into CASSPDPRTPRRETQYF.

This clone was counted a few times. CDR3 loop: CASSASGRGWETQYF. The CDR3 nucleotides read TGTGCCAGCAGTGCGAGCGGCCGGGGTTGGGAGACCCAGTACTTC. The chain links TRBV6-5 to TRBJ2-5; TRBD2 might be the D (5 bases). Germline V gives CDR1 MNHEY, CDR2 SVGAGI. The V gene lost 5 bases and the J gene lost 5 bases, with 18 bases spanning the gap. The CDR3 has 15 residues.

The chain combines TRBV10-3 with TRBJ1-3, with 9 bases lining up with TRBD1. Looked up from germline, CDR1 is ENHRY and CDR2 is SYGVKD. The junction had 9 bases not matched to a gene; V was cut back by 4 bases and J by 8 bases. The CDR3 covers 15 residues. In DNA, the CDR3 is TGTGCCATCAGTGTCCCCGGGACAGGGTTTGACACCATATATTTT. Translation gives CAISVPGTGFDTIYF.

V gene TRBV19 combines with J gene TRBJ2-1, with 13 bases matching TRBD2. The V gene's germline CDR1 is LNHDA and CDR2 SQIVND (reference sequence). Trimming at V came to 7 bases and at J to 5 bases, leaving 5 bases not matched to a gene. The CDR3 spans 15 residues. The CDR3 DNA reads as TGTGCCAGTAACCTCGGGACTAGCGGGAACAATGAGCAGTTCTTC. Amino acid sequence: CASNLGTSGNNEQFF. The entire variable domain, with the rest obtained from reference TRBV19 and TRBJ2-1, is as follows: DGGITQSPKYLFRKEGQNVTLSCEQNLNHDAMYWYRQDPGQGLRLIYYSQIVNDFQKGDIAEGYSVSREKKESFPLTVTSAQKNPTAFYLCASNLGTSGNNEQFFGPGTRLTVL.

The V gene is TRBV6-4, the J gene TRBJ1-2; D unclear. The germline V and J ends were trimmed by 3 bases and 4 bases, with 12 bases remaining between them. Germline CDR1 MRHNA, CDR2 SNTAGT. The CDR3 totals 14 residues. CDR3 bases: TGTGCCAGCAGTGATAGTCCAGACTCCTATGGCTACACCTTC. It is translated as CASSDSPDSYGYTF.

This clone was counted only a few times. This chain links TRBV21-1 with TRBJ1-2. TRBV21-1 is termed a pseudogene. This CDR3 contains 19 residues. The CDR3 coding sequence is TGTGCCAGCAGCAAAGGGGAAGAGGGCTACGGGGGCCCGATTTACCGCTACACCTTC. Amino acid sequence: CASSKGEEGYGGPIYRYTF.

The chain uses TRBV11-2 and TRBJ2-1; the D gene is possibly TRBD2 (6 bases). Germline loops: CDR1 SGHAT, CDR2 FQNNGV. Trimming took 0 bases from V and 4 from J, leaving 16 bases between them. The CDR3 totals 17 residues. CDR3 DNA: TGTGCCAGCAGCTTAGATCGGATAACTAGCTCGTACAATGAGCAGTTCTTC. It specifies CASSLDRITSSYNEQFF.

The J gene is TRBJ1-2, the V gene TRBV28, with 10 bases fitting TRBD1. Germline values: CDR1 MDHEN, CDR2 SYDVKM. V was clipped by 4 bases and J by 5 bases; unmatched bases: 13. CDR3 size: 17 residues. The CDR3 DNA reads TGTGCCAGCAGTTCTTCCGGGACAGGGGTTCTTAGTTATGGCTACACCTTC. Protein: CASSSSGTGVLSYGYTF.

Written as DNA, the CDR3 is TGCGCCAGCAGCTACATAGCGGGAGTGAGTTACGAGCAGTACTTC. Protein sequence: CASSYIAGVSYEQYF. The chain recombines TRBV5-1 with TRBJ2-7, with TRBD2 identical over 9 bases. Germline CDR1 SGHRS, CDR2 YFSETQ. V dropped 3 bases and J dropped 4; count of bases not matched to a gene: 8. The CDR3 consists of 15 residues.

This clone turned up a few times. The gene calls are TRBV18 and TRBJ2-2, with unresolved D. CDR1 is KGHSH, CDR2 LQKENI, per germline. The germline V and J ends were trimmed by 1 base and 5 bases, with 14 bases remaining between them. The CDR3 covers 16 residues. CDR3: CASSPLNGRETGELFF. In DNA form, the CDR3 reads TGTGCCAGCTCACCACTAAACGGAAGGGAAACCGGGGAGCTGTTTTTT.

In nucleotides, the CDR3 is TGTGCCAGCAGTGACGCTAGCGGGGTCTCCTACGAGCAGTACTTC. Translating gives CASSDASGVSYEQYF. The V gene is TRBV2, the J gene TRBJ2-7; 9 positions agree with TRBD2. V trimming: 3 bases; J trimming: 0 bases; junction bases outside the gene matches: 3. This CDR3 is built from 15 residues. Germline-derived CDR1 and CDR2 are SNHLY and FYNNEI.